Presented here are 13 T cell receptor beta chains from one specimen sequenced in a study of shared clonotypes between healthy human individuals. TCRdb's copy holds only in-frame clones and misses some; the assay was immunoSEQ multiplex PCR. The data contain roughly 500,000 clones, around 80% of them singletons. The sequenced sample was PBMCs. Every receptor here comes from a woman between 35 and 50 years old in good health. Some clones in this sample may be carry-over from other donors' samples.

This clone was recorded many times. CDR3 DNA sequence: TGTGCCAGTTCCCAGGGTTTCGATGAGCAGTTCTTC. It yields the protein CASSQGFDEQFF. The chain joins TRBV5-4 to TRBJ2-1, with D tentatively TRBD1 (5 bases). V lost 8 bases and J lost 8, with 14 bases in between. The CDR3 has 12 residues. Germline V gives CDR1 SGHNT, CDR2 YYREEE (reference sequence).

The rearrangement uses TRBV7-2 and TRBJ1-5; 7 positions agree with TRBD1. Germline CDR1 reads SGHTA; CDR2 reads FQGNSA. The CDR3 loop spans 14 amino acids. V trimming: 5 bases; J trimming: 7 bases; junction bases outside the gene matches: 8. The CDR3: CASSPDRVTQPQHF. The CDR3 bases are TGTGCCAGCAGCCCCGACAGGGTCACCCAGCCCCAGCATTTT.

CDR3 in amino acids: CASSPGRNQPQHF. The CDR3 DNA reads as TGTGCCAGCAGCCCAGGGCGGAATCAGCCCCAGCATTTT. V is TRBV2 and J is TRBJ1-5, with a possible D match to TRBD1 (5 bases). The germline V and J ends were trimmed by 6 bases and 4 bases, with 10 bases remaining between them. The germline V gene encodes CDR1 SNHLY and CDR2 FYNNEI. This CDR3 has 13 amino acids.

The chain links TRBV11-2 to TRBJ1-3; unclear D gene. V gave up 2 bases and J gave up 9 bases, with 11 bases separating them. The V gene's germline CDR1 is SGHAT and CDR2 FQNNGV. The CDR3 consists of 13 residues. The CDR3 is CASSLNTVSTIYF. In DNA form, the CDR3 reads TGTGCCAGCAGCTTAAATACAGTTTCCACCATATATTTT.

The chain links TRBV9 to TRBJ2-6, with D perhaps matching TRBD1 (5 bases). V was pared by 5 bases and J by 0 bases, with 6 bases between. CDR1 and CDR2 from the germline V gene are SGDLS and YYNGEE. CDR3 length equals 14 residues. The CDR3 region is CASRTDSGANVLTF. The CDR3 DNA sequence: TGTGCCAGCAGGACAGACTCTGGGGCCAACGTCCTGACTTTC.

This clone was seen at least ten times. V usage is TRBV5-1 and J usage is TRBJ2-7; TRBD2 aligns across 9 bases. The germline gives CDR1 SGHRS, CDR2 YFSETQ. The CDR3 contains 14 residues. After removal of 7 bases from V and 2 bases from J, the junction contained 7 bases not matched to a gene. The CDR3, as DNA: TGCGCCAGCGCTCCAGGCGGGAGGGCCTACGAGCAGTACTTC. It is translated as CASAPGGRAYEQYF.

The rearrangement joins TRBV2 to TRBJ1-1; D is unresolved. The germline V and J ends were trimmed by 3 bases and 4 bases, with 9 bases remaining between them. In germline, CDR1 is SNHLY, CDR2 FYNNEI. CDR3 length equals 13 residues. The DNA for the CDR3 is TGTGCCAGCAGTGAGCGCCGGGCCACTGAAGCTTTCTTT. Translating gives CASSERRATEAFF.

The chain combines TRBV11-2 with TRBJ2-1; 8 bases map to TRBD2. Germline-derived CDR1 and CDR2 are SGHAT and FQNNGV. Trimming took 4 bases from V and 7 from J; bases not matched to a gene: 6. The length of the CDR3 is 14 residues. The CDR3 coding sequence is TGTGCCAGCAGCTCAGGACTAGCTGTGAATGAGCAGTTCTTC. It encodes CASSSGLAVNEQFF.

This chain uses TRBV28 with TRBJ2-2; the D call may be TRBD1 or TRBD2 (5 bases each). Germline assignment: CDR1 MDHEN and CDR2 SYDVKM. Trimming took off 6 bases at V and 4 bases at J, with 9 bases between the two ends. There are 13 residues in the CDR3. CDR3 residues: CASRRGGTGELFF. The CDR3 nucleotides are TGTGCCAGCAGGAGGGGTGGCACCGGGGAGCTGTTTTTT.

This chain connects TRBV6-1 to TRBJ2-1, with D perhaps matching TRBD1 (6 bases). The germline V gene has CDR1 MNHNS and CDR2 SASEGT. The V and J ends lost 2 bases and 6 bases respectively, with 8 bases between them. CDR3 length: 13 residues. The CDR3 here is CASSEQGFNEQFF. Written as DNA, the CDR3 is TGTGCCAGCAGTGAACAGGGGTTCAATGAGCAGTTCTTC.

The genes are TRBV6-5 and TRBJ2-7; 8 bases are a match to TRBD2. The CDR3 runs 14 residues. The V and J ends lost 6 bases and 4 bases, in that order; junction bases with no gene match: 8. The germline V gene encodes CDR1 MNHEY and CDR2 SVGAGI. The CDR3 is CASRAAGAVYEQYF. The CDR3 DNA follows: TGTGCCAGCAGAGCAGCGGGAGCGGTTTACGAGCAGTACTTC.

Turning to this clone: A much larger clone differs by one base, so this may be a read error. V gene TRBV4-1 combines with J gene TRBJ1-2; perhaps TRBD1 as D (5 bases). V lost 0 bases and J 1 base, leaving 6 bases between the germline ends. Germline V lookup: CDR1 MGHRA, CDR2 YSYEKL. The CDR3 has 14 amino acids. The CDR3 here is CASSQDQGNYGYTF. In DNA, the CDR3 is TGCGCCAGCAGCCAAGATCAGGGTAACTATGGCTACACCTTC.

This chain links TRBV5-1 with TRBJ1-1; D is unresolved. Trimming removed 4 bases at V and 4 bases at J, with 8 bases between. The CDR3 extends over 12 amino acids. Looked up from germline, CDR1 is SGHRS and CDR2 is YFSETQ. The CDR3 protein is CASSTLGTEAFF. The CDR3 DNA follows: TGCGCCAGCAGCACCCTGGGCACTGAAGCTTTCTTT.